This T cell receptor beta chain originates from a study of blood T cell repertoires in COVID-19. Across the whole study: The cDNA or gDNA used as material had been derived from T cells, B-cell-depleted T cells, or PBMCs.

This CDR3 spans 15 amino acids. Trimming removed 1 base at V and 7 bases at J, with 16 bases between. Germline values: CDR1 LGHNA, CDR2 YNFKEQ. Original data processing: It was from reference gene primer amplification that nucleated cell counts were estimated. The data were produced by immunoSEQ multiplex PCR, yet TCRdb's version contains in-frame clones alone and is incomplete. The V and J calls and clone size were taken over from that table, and D and trimming were inferred from the DNA. Of roughly 100,000 clones in the sample, about 90% were seen once. The chain is built from TRBV4-2 and TRBJ1-2; weak D call: TRBD1 (6 bases). The TCR originated in a woman between 50 and 59 years old with COVID-19, enrolled during active disease. The sequencing input was peripheral blood. The CDR3: CASSQGGSQGGGYTF. CDR3 nucleotide sequence: TGTGCCAGCAGCCAAGGTGGTTCACAGGGTGGTGGCTACACCTTC.